The sequence of this TCR beta chain was determined in a study of blood T cells in healthy people across ages. It was with a sample-barcoded 5' primer and a J-beta primer mix that a second PCR of about 6 to 11 cycles was run. TCRdb ran MiXCR on the 5' RACE reads and lists one entry per CDR3 protein. Of 700,000 or so distinct CDR3 sequences detected, 40% to 50% appear once; the ten largest clones hold about 30%. The sample holds many counts of this clonotype. Per germline, CDR1 DFQATT and CDR2 SNEGSKA (reference sequence). Trimming took off 1 base at V and 5 bases at J, with 15 bases between the two ends. This CDR3 has 14 residues.

The chain has TRBV20-1 and TRBJ2-7; the D gene is possibly TRBD2 (5 bases). Material for sequencing was blood. The origin of this receptor is a man aged 80 or over in good health. In DNA form, the CDR3 reads TGCAGTGCTAGAGTAGTTTCCCGAGCGGACGAGCAGTACTTC. The encoded protein is CSARVVSRADEQYF.